This note documents a single TCR beta chain sequence. The source of the sample is a study of T cell changes during pregnancy in multiple sclerosis. Germline-derived CDR1 and CDR2 are SGHVS and FQNEAQ. V lost 3 bases to trimming and J lost 7 bases, with 21 bases between them. The CDR3 consists of 16 residues. Only in-frame clones appear in the TCRdb table, and some are missing; sequencing was by immunoSEQ multiplex PCR. The sample lists around 62,000 clones, roughly nine tenths occurring once. The sequence was collected from a female donor with multiple sclerosis, enrolled in a pregnancy study. Sequencing used peripheral blood, obtained in the first trimester of pregnancy. This chain joins TRBV7-8 and TRBJ2-5; perhaps TRBD2 as D (5 bases). The chain's CDR3 is CASSFLTLGLARTQYF. As DNA, the CDR3 is TGTGCCAGCAGCTTCCTCACCTTGGGTCTAGCCCGGACCCAGTACTTC.